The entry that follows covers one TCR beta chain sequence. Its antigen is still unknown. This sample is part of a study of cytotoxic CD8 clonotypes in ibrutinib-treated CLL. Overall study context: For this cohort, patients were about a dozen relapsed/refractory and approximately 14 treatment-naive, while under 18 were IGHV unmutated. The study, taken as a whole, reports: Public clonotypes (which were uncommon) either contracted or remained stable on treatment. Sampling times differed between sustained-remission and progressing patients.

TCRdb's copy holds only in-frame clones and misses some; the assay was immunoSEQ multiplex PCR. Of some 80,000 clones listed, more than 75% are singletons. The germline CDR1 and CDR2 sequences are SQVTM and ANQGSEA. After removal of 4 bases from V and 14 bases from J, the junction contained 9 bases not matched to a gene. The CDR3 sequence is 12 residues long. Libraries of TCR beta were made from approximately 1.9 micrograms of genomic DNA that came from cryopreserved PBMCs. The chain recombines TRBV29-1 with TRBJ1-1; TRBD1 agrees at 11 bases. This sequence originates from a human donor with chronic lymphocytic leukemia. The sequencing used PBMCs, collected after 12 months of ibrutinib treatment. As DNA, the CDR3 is TGCAGCGTTGGGACAGGGGGCCAGTCGAGGTTCTTT. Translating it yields CSVGTGGQSRFF.